The next 23 T cell receptor beta chains were all read from a single sample in a study of cytomegalovirus exposure and HLA in healthy donors. PCR employed 60 Vbeta and 13 Jbeta primers. This table comes from immunoSEQ multiplex PCR, and its TCRdb copy is limited to in-frame clones, with some not included. The data hold 50,000 or so clones, with 55% to 75% observed a single time. Input material: PBMCs. The receptors were sampled from a man aged 35 to 55 in good health and CMV-seropositive.

The genes are TRBV5-1 and TRBJ1-4; the D is unclear. V lost 6 bases and J lost 0, with 12 bases in between. This CDR3 spans 15 amino acids. Germline CDR1 reads SGHRS; CDR2 reads YFSETQ. CDR3 region: CASTEQSATNEKLFF. CDR3 DNA sequence: TGCGCCAGCACAGAACAGAGTGCAACTAATGAAAAACTGTTTTTT.

The V and J genes are TRBV14 and TRBJ1-1; unclear D gene. The V and J ends lost 1 base and 0 bases respectively, with 6 bases between them. The CDR3 is 14 residues long. Germline CDR1 reads SGHDN; CDR2 reads FVKESK. This CDR3 is CASSQGEVNTEAFF. In DNA, the CDR3 is TGTGCCAGCAGCCAAGGTGAGGTGAACACTGAAGCTTTCTTT.

This rearrangement joins TRBV5-1 to TRBJ2-3; 7 bases are a match to TRBD1. CDR3 length equals 15 residues. V was clipped by 2 bases and J by 2 bases; unmatched bases: 5. Per germline, CDR1 SGHRS and CDR2 YFSETQ. The CDR3 loop is CASSLKGAITDTQYF. The CDR3, as DNA: TGCGCCAGCAGCTTAAAGGGGGCAATCACAGATACGCAGTATTTT.

V and J are TRBV5-1 and TRBJ1-5, with D unclear. V was trimmed by 0 bases and J by 4 bases, leaving 14 bases between them. Germline V lookup: CDR1 SGHRS, CDR2 YFSETQ. This CDR3 has 16 amino acids. The CDR3 region has the DNA TGCGCCAGCAGCTTGGATGCATTGGAGGCAAATCAGCCCCAGCATTTT. Translating gives CASSLDALEANQPQHF.

This clone was recorded once. The J gene is TRBJ2-7, the V gene TRBV13, with 8 bases identical to TRBD1. This CDR3 has 16 amino acids. Germline CDR1 is PRHDT and CDR2 is FYEKMQ (reference sequence). The trim removed 0 bases at V and 4 bases at J, leaving 8 bases unmatched. CDR3 coding DNA: TGTGCCAGCAGCTTAGGCCCTGGGACAGGAGGATACGAGCAGTACTTC. This gives the protein CASSLGPGTGGYEQYF. Full variable domain (outside the CDR3, taken from reference TRBV13 and TRBJ2-7): AAGVIQSPRHLIKEKRETATLKCYPIPRHDTVYWYQQGPGQDPQFLISFYEKMQSDKGSIPDRFSAQQFSDYHSELNMSSLELGDSALYFCASSLGPGTGGYEQYFGPGTRLTVT.

This clone was detected a few times. This chain links TRBV9 with TRBJ2-5; D call uncertain. V was shortened by 1 base and J by 4 bases, with 14 bases between the two germline ends. Germline V gene data show CDR1 as SGDLS and CDR2 as YYNGEE. This CDR3 region has 15 residues. Here the CDR3 DNA reads TGTGCCAGCAGCGTAACGGTCCCCCCGGGAGAGACCCAGTACTTC. It translates to CASSVTVPPGETQYF.

The V call is TRBV5-6, the J call TRBJ1-6, with D unresolved. The CDR3 totals 14 residues. Germline V gene sequence: CDR1 SGHDT, CDR2 YYEEEE. V was cut by 1 base and J by 4 bases, with 6 bases left in between. The CDR3 loop is CASSLRGYNSPLHF. CDR3 sequence (DNA): TGTGCCAGCAGCTTGCGGGGTTATAATTCACCCCTCCACTTT.

The chain recombines TRBV29-1 with TRBJ2-7; a possible D gene is TRBD1 (6 bases). Germline CDR1 is SQVTM and CDR2 is ANQGSEA. The CDR3 runs to 14 residues. Trimming stripped 7 bases from V and 0 bases from J, with 16 bases between. This CDR3 is CSARTRQASYEQYF. CDR3 nucleotides: TGCAGCGCGAGAACTAGACAGGCCTCCTACGAGCAGTACTTC.

The chain has TRBV4-2 and TRBJ2-7, with a tentative D call TRBD2 (5 bases). The V end was cut by 0 bases, the J end by 8 bases, with 8 bases between. The CDR3 length is 12 residues. Germline-derived CDR1 and CDR2 are LGHNA and YNFKEQ. DNA of the CDR3: TGTGCCAGCAGCCAAGATGGGAGTAAGCAGTACTTC. Translation gives CASSQDGSKQYF.

This clone has more than one count but fewer than ten. This sequence joins TRBV2 and TRBJ1-2; D is undetermined. The CDR3 spans 11 residues. V gave up 4 bases and J gave up 4 bases, with 4 bases separating them. The germline gives CDR1 SNHLY, CDR2 FYNNEI. The CDR3 DNA reads TGTGCCAGCAGTGTCAGCTATGGCTACACCTTC. It is translated as CASSVSYGYTF.

J is TRBJ1-5 and V is TRBV6-5, with 9 bases aligning to TRBD1. The junction had 13 bases not matched to a gene; V was cut back by 9 bases and J by 7 bases. CDR1 is MNHEY, CDR2 SVGAGI, per germline. The length of the CDR3 is 15 residues. The CDR3, as DNA: TGTGCCAGTGCTGTAACAGGGGGCGCGAGGCAGCCCCAGCATTTT. Protein product: CASAVTGGARQPQHF.

V usage is TRBV6-1 and J usage is TRBJ2-7, with TRBD1 matching 10 bases. J gave up 5 bases and V 8 bases, and 3 bases lay outside the gene matches. The CDR3 sequence is 12 residues long. Germline V gene sequence: CDR1 MNHNS, CDR2 SASEGT. The CDR3 is CASDRGRDEQYF. The CDR3 DNA reads as TGTGCCAGCGACAGGGGGCGCGACGAGCAGTACTTC.

The chain links TRBV5-1 to TRBJ2-7; D uncertain. This CDR3 has 14 residues. Trimming stripped 1 base from V and 3 bases from J, with 11 bases between. The germline CDR1 and CDR2 sequences are SGHRS and YFSETQ. In DNA, the CDR3 is TGCGCCAGCAGCTTGTTAGCCTTGGGCTACGAGCAGTACTTC. Protein: CASSLLALGYEQYF. The variable domain in full, completed from reference TRBV5-1 and TRBJ2-7, reads KAGVTQTPRYLIKTRGQQVTLSCSPISGHRSVSWYQQTPGQGLQFLFEYFSETQRNKGNFPGRFSGRQFSNSRSEMNVSTLELGDSALYLCASSLLALGYEQYFGPGTRLTVT.

The chain uses TRBV11-2 and TRBJ2-1; TRBD2 matches 7 bases. Germline V CDR1 and CDR2: SGHAT, FQNNGV. V lost 5 bases, J lost 6 bases, and 10 bases stayed unmatched. The CDR3 runs 15 residues. CDR3 DNA: TGTGCCAGCAGCCGGCGAGGAGCGGGGACCAATGAGCAGTTCTTC. As protein: CASSRRGAGTNEQFF.

CDR3 amino acids: CSVGRGLHATDTQYF. CDR3 sequence (DNA): TGCAGCGTTGGCAGGGGGCTCCATGCCACAGATACGCAGTATTTT. V gene TRBV29-1 combines with J gene TRBJ2-3, with 8 positions matching TRBD1. CDR3 length: 15 residues. The V gene end was trimmed by 4 bases and the J gene end by 2 bases; junction bases not matched to a gene: 8. Germline assignment: CDR1 SQVTM and CDR2 ANQGSEA.

The chain is built from TRBV4-1 and TRBJ2-7, with 7 bases lining up with TRBD1. This CDR3 is built from 15 residues. Germline lookup yields CDR1 MGHRA and CDR2 YSYEKL. V shed 1 base and J 3 bases; nucleotides not matched to a gene: 6. CDR3 DNA sequence: TGCGCCAGCAGCCAAGGAACAGGGGCTAACTACGAGCAGTACTTC. This codes for CASSQGTGANYEQYF.

J is TRBJ2-7 and V is TRBV5-6; no firm D call. CDR1 and CDR2 (germline): SGHDT, YYEEEE. This CDR3 comprises 13 residues. Trimming removed 0 bases at V and 7 bases at J, with 11 bases between. The DNA for the CDR3 is TGTGCCAGCAGCTTGGTCGATAGCTTGGAGCAGTACTTC. Its protein is CASSLVDSLEQYF.

The gene calls are TRBV5-1 and TRBJ2-7; 7 bases are shared with TRBD1. The CDR3 extends over 15 amino acids. Germline trimming cut 4 bases from V and 2 bases from J; bases unmatched to any gene: 9. The germline V gene has CDR1 SGHRS and CDR2 YFSETQ. The DNA for the CDR3 is TGCGCCAGCAGCCTGACCGGGACAGCGACCTACGAGCAGTACTTC. Encoded protein: CASSLTGTATYEQYF. Drawing the rest from reference TRBV5-1 and TRBJ2-7, the complete variable domain is KAGVTQTPRYLIKTRGQQVTLSCSPISGHRSVSWYQQTPGQGLQFLFEYFSETQRNKGNFPGRFSGRQFSNSRSEMNVSTLELGDSALYLCASSLTGTATYEQYFGPGTRLTVT.

This chain joins TRBV7-6 and TRBJ1-6; 9 bases are a match to TRBD1. The CDR3 totals 15 residues. J gave up 9 bases and V 2 bases, and 5 bases lay outside the gene matches. Germline values: CDR1 SGHVS, CDR2 FNYEAQ. CDR3 in amino acids: CASSLRDRVGSPLHF. The CDR3 region has the DNA TGTGCCAGCAGCTTACGGGACAGGGTTGGTTCACCCCTCCACTTT.

The V and J genes are TRBV7-2 and TRBJ2-3; a possible D gene is TRBD2 (7 bases). Germline-derived CDR1 and CDR2 are SGHTA and FQGNSA. CDR3 length: 15 amino acids. The germline V and J ends were trimmed by 5 bases and 3 bases, with 15 bases remaining between them. The CDR3, as DNA: TGTGCCAGCAGCCCCCTAGGGGGGGGAACAGATACGCAGTATTTT. This gives the protein CASSPLGGGTDTQYF.

V usage is TRBV2 and J usage is TRBJ1-4, with no clear D. V was cut by 2 bases and J by 0 bases, with 16 bases left in between. The CDR3 extends over 18 amino acids. Germline V gene lookup returns CDR1 SNHLY and CDR2 FYNNEI. For the CDR3, the DNA is TGTGCCAGCAGTGAACAGCCCCTAAGACACACAACTAATGAAAAACTGTTTTTT. This encodes CASSEQPLRHTTNEKLFF.

This rearrangement joins TRBV13 to TRBJ1-6; the D is unclear. CDR3 length: 18 amino acids. V dropped 0 bases and J dropped 0 bases, with 12 bases sitting between them. Looked up from germline, CDR1 is PRHDT and CDR2 is FYEKMQ (reference sequence). CDR3: CASSLGGTRSSYNSPLHF. CDR3 in DNA: TGTGCCAGCAGCTTAGGGGGCACTAGGAGCTCCTATAATTCACCCCTCCACTTT.

This sequence joins TRBV6-5 and TRBJ1-1; 7 bases map to TRBD1. The CDR3 contains 15 residues. The V gene's germline CDR1 is MNHEY and CDR2 SVGAGI. Trimming cost V 4 bases and J 2 bases; bases outside gene matches: 7. The CDR3 region is CASSSTGTANTEAFF. The DNA for the CDR3 is TGTGCCAGCAGTTCAACCGGGACAGCCAACACTGAAGCTTTCTTT.